These T cell receptor beta chains were read from a single sample in a study of shared clonotypes between healthy human individuals. Assay: immunoSEQ multiplex PCR; the TCRdb copy retains only in-frame clones and omits some. The table lists about 2.4 million clones, over 85% of them singletons. Specimen: naive CD4+ T cells from PBMCs. The source of these receptors is a man aged 18 to 30 in good health. Some clones in this sample may be carry-over from other donors' samples. Both conserved end residues are part of each CDR3. A D gene is named only where the DNA matches it firmly. For some rows the clone size is stated as once, few or many, or as a class when expanded; others skip it.

CDR3	DNA	size	D	J	V
CASSLPEGSSYNEQFF	TGTGCCAGCAGTCTCCCTGAGGGTAGCTCCTACAATGAGCAGTTCTTC	NA	NA	TRBJ2-1	TRBV6-6
CASSLARRSYEQYF	TGTGCCAGCAGCTTGGCTAGGAGGTCCTACGAGCAGTACTTC	NA	NA	TRBJ2-7	TRBV5-4
CASSWGTSGDLRTDTQYF	TGCGCCAGCAGCTGGGGGACTAGCGGGGATCTTCGCACAGATACGCAGTATTTT	NA	TRBD2	TRBJ2-3	TRBV5-1
CASSMDRGRGYGYTF	TGTGCCAGCAGTATGGACAGGGGGCGCGGCTATGGCTACACCTTC	NA	TRBD1	TRBJ1-2	TRBV27
CASSRTGKGTEAFF	TGTGCCAGCAGCCGAACAGGGAAAGGTACTGAAGCTTTCTTT	NA	NA	TRBJ1-1	TRBV28
CASSSLGQGVLGEKLFF	TGTGCCAGCAGCTCCTTGGGACAGGGAGTGTTAGGTGAAAAACTGTTTTTT	NA	TRBD1	TRBJ1-4	TRBV7-9
CASSGLIQETQYF	TGTGCCAGCAGTGGACTAATACAAGAGACCCAGTACTTC	NA	NA	TRBJ2-5	TRBV2
CASSPQPGYLDTEAFF	TGCGCCAGCAGCCCCCAACCGGGGTATCTTGACACTGAAGCTTTCTTT	NA	NA	TRBJ1-1	TRBV5-1
CASSSTTVNYGYTF	TGTGCCAGCAGCTCTACGACAGTTAACTATGGCTACACCTTC	NA	NA	TRBJ1-2	TRBV5-4
CASSYSGQSNQPQHF	TGTGCCAGCAGTTACTCTGGACAAAGCAATCAGCCCCAGCATTTT	NA	NA	TRBJ1-5	TRBV6-5
CASSLFGLDPRETQYF	TGTGCCAGCAGTTTATTCGGCTTGGATCCTCGGGAGACCCAGTACTTC	NA	NA	TRBJ2-5	TRBV28
CASSLRRQSRQPQHF	TGTGCCAGCAGTTTACGACGACAGTCGAGGCAGCCCCAGCATTTT	NA	NA	TRBJ1-5	TRBV28
CASSMTGTHGIYEQYF	TGTGCCAGCAGTATGACCGGGACTCACGGTATCTACGAGCAGTACTTC	NA	NA	TRBJ2-7	TRBV6-6
CASSSAADRRGGYTF	TGCGCCAGCAGCTCCGCCGCCGACAGGAGGGGTGGCTACACCTTC	NA	NA	TRBJ1-2	TRBV5-1
CASSTGRDSSYGYTF	TGTGCCAGCAGTACAGGCCGGGACAGCAGCTATGGCTACACCTTC	few	TRBD1	TRBJ1-2	TRBV6-6
CASSSRQLGLAGENEQYF	TGTGCCAGCAGTTCGCGGCAGTTGGGACTAGCGGGAGAAAACGAGCAGTACTTC	NA	TRBD2	TRBJ2-7	TRBV27
CASSLGGAGSYEQYF	TGTGCCAGCAGTCTAGGGGGCGCAGGGTCCTACGAGCAGTACTTC	NA	TRBD1	TRBJ2-7	TRBV28
CASSRPSSDTQYF	TGTGCCAGCAGTCGGCCTAGCTCGGATACGCAGTATTTT	NA	NA	TRBJ2-3	TRBV2
CASSSPGTGTYEQYF	TGTGCCAGCAGTTCCCCCGGGACAGGTACCTACGAGCAGTACTTC	NA	TRBD1	TRBJ2-7	TRBV28
CASSLGSGSPTGKNIQYF	TGTGCCAGCAGCTTGGGTAGCGGGAGCCCCACCGGCAAAAACATTCAGTACTTC	NA	TRBD2	TRBJ2-4	TRBV13
CASSFELGGIEQYF	TGCGCCAGCAGCTTCGAGCTAGGGGGCATCGAGCAGTACTTC	NA	TRBD1	TRBJ2-7	TRBV5-1
CASSLGLAGGYRELFF	TGTGCCAGTAGTCTCGGACTAGCGGGAGGCTACCGGGAGCTGTTTTTT	NA	TRBD2	TRBJ2-2	TRBV19
CASSPAPYRYEQYF	TGTGCCAGCTCACCCGCCCCATACCGCTACGAGCAGTACTTC	NA	NA	TRBJ2-7	TRBV18
CASSLDAQGRVQPQHF	TGTGCCAGCAGCTTAGATGCCCAGGGGCGGGTTCAGCCCCAGCATTTT	NA	NA	TRBJ1-5	TRBV11-3
CASYSKPAQYF	TGTGCCAGTTATTCCAAACCGGCGCAGTACTTC	NA	NA	TRBJ2-7	TRBV28
CASSDLTGPNEKLFF	TGTGCCAGCAGTGATTTGACAGGGCCTAATGAAAAACTGTTTTTT	NA	TRBD1	TRBJ1-4	TRBV25-1
CASGPARDVLGELFF	TGCGCCAGCGGACCAGCCCGGGACGTCCTTGGGGAACTGTTTTTT	NA	NA	TRBJ1-4	TRBV10-2
CASSKGNRAAGNTIYF	TGTGCCAGCAGCAAAGGGAACAGGGCGGCTGGAAACACCATATATTTT	NA	NA	TRBJ1-3	TRBV21-1
CASSVWGANVLTF	TGTGCCAGCAGCGTATGGGGGGCCAACGTCCTGACTTTC	NA	NA	TRBJ2-6	TRBV9
CSVELRAGRRNEQFF	TGCAGCGTTGAATTGAGGGCGGGGAGAAGGAATGAGCAGTTCTTC	NA	NA	TRBJ2-1	TRBV29-1
CSATRETQYF	TGCAGTGCGACAAGGGAGACCCAGTACTTC	NA	NA	TRBJ2-5	TRBV20-1
CASSPANRQENGEQFF	TGTGCCAGCTCACCGGCCAATCGACAGGAGAATGGTGAGCAGTTCTTC	NA	NA	TRBJ2-1	TRBV18
CASSPKTGFSEKLFF	TGTGCCAGCAGCCCAAAGACAGGGTTCTCCGAAAAACTGTTTTTT	NA	TRBD1	TRBJ1-4	TRBV7-9
CASRVLASRGLNYGYTF	TGTGCCAGCAGGGTTCTGGCGTCGAGGGGCTTAAACTATGGCTACACCTTC	once	NA	TRBJ1-2	TRBV11-2
CASSLGGTGGYVAEAFF	TGTGCCAGCAGCTTGGGTGGGACAGGGGGATATGTAGCTGAAGCTTTCTTT	NA	TRBD1	TRBJ1-1	TRBV5-4
CASSSQSGTQGGYTF	TGTGCCAGCAGCTCCCAATCCGGGACTCAAGGAGGCTACACCTTC	once	NA	TRBJ1-2	TRBV7-9
CASSPSGRVNSNQPQHF	TGCGCCAGCAGCCCCTCCGGCAGGGTCAATAGCAATCAGCCCCAGCATTTT	once	NA	TRBJ1-5	TRBV5-1
CASSKMPGQGTDTQYF	TGTGCCAGCAGTAAAATGCCGGGACAGGGGACAGATACGCAGTATTTT	NA	TRBD1	TRBJ2-3	TRBV27
CATSRDRGDTEAFF	TGTGCCACCAGCAGAGATCGCGGGGACACTGAAGCTTTCTTT	NA	NA	TRBJ1-1	TRBV15